Shown below are 4 T cell receptor beta chains from a single sample sequenced in a study of T-cell reconstitution after alpha-beta-depleted transplantation in children. This sample's TCRbeta library carried unique molecular identifier barcodes. TCRdb itself ran the PCR reads through MiXCR, one entry per CDR3 protein. The sample shows roughly 310,000 distinct CDR3 sequences, around 20% of them seen only once. The sequenced sample was PBMCs, mostly from graft donor cells, obtained 180 days after TCRalphabeta/CD19-depleted stem cell transplant. These receptors were collected from a male patient between 10 and 17 years old who had a stem cell transplant for acute lymphoblastic leukemia, so the T cells may come from the graft donor.

This clonotype was picked up a small number of times. This sequence joins TRBV4-1 and TRBJ2-7; a possible D gene is TRBD2 (5 bases). The V and J ends lost 6 bases and 3 bases respectively, with 9 bases between them. Germline values: CDR1 MGHRA, CDR2 YSYEKL. The CDR3 runs to 12 residues. In DNA form, the CDR3 reads TGCGCCAGCAGGGACTTGGGCTACGAGCAGTACTTC. The encoded protein is CASRDLGYEQYF.

The V and J genes are TRBV7-3 and TRBJ2-3; D may be TRBD1 or TRBD2 (6 bases each). CDR1 is SGHTA and CDR2 is FQGTGA in the germline V gene. The germline V and J ends were trimmed by 6 bases and 1 base, with 14 bases remaining between them. The CDR3 contains 15 residues. CDR3 in amino acids: CASSLGGGGTDTQYF. The CDR3 bases are TGTGCCAGCAGTTTGGGGGGCGGGGGCACAGATACGCAGTATTTT.

The gene calls are TRBV9 and TRBJ2-3; 12 nucleotides align to TRBD2. Germline CDR1 SGDLS, CDR2 YYNGEE. The CDR3 has 15 residues. The ends lost 3 bases at V and 3 bases at J; junction bases unmatched: 2. CDR3 protein: CASSATSGGTDTQYF. The CDR3 DNA follows: TGTGCCAGCAGCGCCACTAGCGGGGGGACAGATACGCAGTATTTT.

The chain links TRBV4-2 to TRBJ1-4; no definite D call. CDR3 length: 12 amino acids. Germline assignment: CDR1 LGHNA and CDR2 YNFKEQ. V was shortened by 6 bases and J by 4 bases, with 6 bases between the two germline ends. The CDR3 loop reads CASSPLNEKLFF. The CDR3 coding sequence is TGTGCCAGCAGTCCGCTTAATGAAAAACTGTTTTTT.